The subject of this entry is one TCR beta chain. Its cognate antigen is unknown. Attached unique molecular identifiers marked individual cDNA molecules. Using its own MiXCR run on the 5' RACE reads, TCRdb lists one record per CDR3 protein. The table lists 30,000 to 40,000 distinct CDR3 sequences, about 5% of them singletons. The data belong to a study of early T cells in non-severe SARS-CoV-2 infection. The V gene's germline CDR1 is KGHSH and CDR2 LQKENI. The CDR3 has 12 residues. Trimming took off 3 bases at V and 8 bases at J, with 11 bases between the two ends. General observations from the study: VDJdb matching skewed toward anti-spike CD8 responses, missing private and CD4 specificities.

Sequences were obtained from whole blood. The rearrangement links TRBV18 to TRBJ2-7; the D is unclear. This clonotype was obtained from an adult who was a healthcare worker with PCR-confirmed SARS-CoV-2 infection or an uninfected control (not recorded which). The CDR3 sequence is CASSPTPYKQYF. CDR3 DNA sequence: TGTGCCAGCTCACCGACACCTTACAAGCAGTACTTC.